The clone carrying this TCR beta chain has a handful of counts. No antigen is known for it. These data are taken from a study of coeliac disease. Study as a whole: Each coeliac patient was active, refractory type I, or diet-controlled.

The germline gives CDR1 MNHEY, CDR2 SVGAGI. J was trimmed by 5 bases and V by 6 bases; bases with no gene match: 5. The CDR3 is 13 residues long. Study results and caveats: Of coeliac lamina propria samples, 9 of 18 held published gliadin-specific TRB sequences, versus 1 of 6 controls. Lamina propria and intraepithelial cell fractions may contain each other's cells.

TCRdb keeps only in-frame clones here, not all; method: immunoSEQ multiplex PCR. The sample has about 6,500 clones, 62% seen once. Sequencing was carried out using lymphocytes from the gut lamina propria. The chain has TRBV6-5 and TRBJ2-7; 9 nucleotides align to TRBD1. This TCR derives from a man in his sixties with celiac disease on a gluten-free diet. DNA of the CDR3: TGTGCCAGCAGGGGACAGGGCACACACGAGCAGTACTTC. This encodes CASRGQGTHEQYF.